This T cell receptor (beta chain) stems from a study of blood T cell repertoires in COVID-19 (dated by TCRdb to 2020 to 2022). Context from the whole study: The collaborator samples originated in the United States, Italy and Spain and spanned the acute and convalescent phases of COVID-19. The material from the prospective study consisted of cDNA or gDNA derived from T cells, B-cell-depleted T cells, or PBMCs. Where available, HLA class I and class II types were obtained from metadata supplied by the sample provider rather than from assay-based typing. The samples were drawn from the first 160 participants of the ongoing ImmuneRACE study and from 1,200 or so subjects provided by 6 global collaborators. Sample metadata almost always included a de-identified subject ID, COVID-19 status, age in years and sex. The repertoires were made available in a free public database intended to serve as a resource for research on the immune response to SARS-CoV-2. The dataset comprised deeply sampled blood TCRbeta repertoires from subjects exposed to, actively infected with, or recovered from COVID-19.

TCRbeta CDR3 regions were amplified from genomic DNA by means of the immunoSEQ Assay, a bias-controlled multiplex PCR. Turning to the authors' computational methods: Nucleated cell counts per sample were estimated from amplification of reference gene primers within the assay. To quantify the absolute abundance of each unique TCRbeta CDR3 rearrangement, sequence reads were collapsed and filtered. Productive Simpson clonality was computed per sample as the square root of Simpson's diversity index over productive rearrangements. The table was pulled from immuneACCESS by TCRdb, which kept in-frame rearrangements only. Such tables lose some clones; where checked, under half of the loss comes from unresolved V genes, and the rest has no known cause. For V, J and clone size, that table is used; D and trimming come from the DNA. The sample table records approximately 140,000 clones; roughly 87% of these occur just once. The top ten clones comprise 3.5% to 5% of the sample.

CDR1 and CDR2, looked up from the germline V gene, are SGHVS and FQNEAQ. Including the terminal cysteine and phenylalanine, the CDR3 comprises 15 residues. Only the CDR3 region is kept as DNA, spanning 45 bases read in frame from base 1. The V end gives up 5 bases and the J end 4 bases, leaving 8 bases in the junction not matched to a gene. Findings and caveats that apply to the study as a whole: Clinical and demographic metadata were provided uncurated, with the amount varying by source and participant.

Concerning this clone itself: Its antigen is still unknown. The input lacks base qualities; no much larger clone sits a single base away.

The collaborating institutions used their own protocols to collect whole blood in K2EDTA tubes. For TCRbeta analysis, collaborators shipped samples as frozen whole blood, isolated PBMCs, or DNA extracted from either of those sample types. The sample taken for sequencing was peripheral blood. The TCR originated in an older woman with active or convalescent COVID-19. The V and J genes are TRBV7-8 and TRBJ2-1; 7 middle bases align to TRBD2. The DNA reads TGTGCCAGCAGCCTATTAAGCGGGGAGTACAATGAGCAGTTCTTC. Protein translation: CASSLLSGEYNEQFF.